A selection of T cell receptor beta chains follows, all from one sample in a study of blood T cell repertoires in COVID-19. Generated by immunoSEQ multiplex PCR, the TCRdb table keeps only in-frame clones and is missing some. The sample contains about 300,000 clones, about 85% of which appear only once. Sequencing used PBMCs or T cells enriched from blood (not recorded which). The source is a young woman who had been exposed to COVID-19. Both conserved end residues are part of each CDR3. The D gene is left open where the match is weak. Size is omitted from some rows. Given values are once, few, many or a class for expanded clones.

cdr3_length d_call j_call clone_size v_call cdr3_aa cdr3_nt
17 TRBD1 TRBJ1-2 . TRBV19 CASSIYGTGIANYGYTF TGTGCCAGTAGTATTTACGGGACAGGGATAGCTAACTATGGCTACACCTTC
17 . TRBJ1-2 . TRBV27 CASSSLEGGGVNYGYTF TGTGCCAGCAGTTCCCTCGAGGGTGGGGGGGTAAACTATGGCTACACCTTC
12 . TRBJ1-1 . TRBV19 CASSMGRGPAFF TGTGCCAGTAGTATGGGAAGGGGCCCAGCTTTCTTT
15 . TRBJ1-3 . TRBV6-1 CASSDSGASGNTIYF TGTGCCAGCAGTGATTCAGGGGCTTCCGGAAACACCATATATTTT
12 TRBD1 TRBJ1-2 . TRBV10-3 CATGQGAGGYTF TGTGCCACAGGACAGGGGGCAGGTGGCTACACCTTC
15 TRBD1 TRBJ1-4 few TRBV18 CASSRMGQGNEKLFF TGTGCCAGCTCACGAATGGGACAGGGGAATGAAAAACTGTTTTTT
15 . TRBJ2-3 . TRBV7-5 CVRSSTRLHTDTQYF TGTGTCAGAAGCTCAACTAGGTTACACACAGATACGCAGTATTTT
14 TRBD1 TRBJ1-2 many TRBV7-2 CASSLDRGSYGYTF TGTGCCAGCAGCCTAGACAGGGGTAGCTATGGCTACACCTTC
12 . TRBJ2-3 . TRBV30 CAWSILSDTQYF TGTGCCTGGAGTATTCTCTCAGATACGCAGTATTTT
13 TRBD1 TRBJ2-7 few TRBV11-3 CASSFGTGGEQYF TGTGCCAGCAGCTTCGGGACAGGGGGCGAGCAGTACTTC
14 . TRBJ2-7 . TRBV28 CASSPHTGEYEQYF TGTGCCAGCAGTCCCCACACGGGGGAGTACGAGCAGTACTTC
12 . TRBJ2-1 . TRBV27 CASSPNYNEQFF TGTGCCAGCAGCCCTAACTACAATGAGCAGTTCTTC
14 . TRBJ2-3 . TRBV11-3 CASSLTASTDTQYF TGTGCCAGCAGCTTGACAGCAAGCACAGATACGCAGTATTTT
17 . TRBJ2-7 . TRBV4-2 CASSQDLRTGLTYEQYF TGTGCCAGCAGCCAAGATTTAAGAACGGGACTTACCTACGAGCAGTACTTC
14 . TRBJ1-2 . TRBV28 CASATGGTNYGYTF TGTGCCAGCGCCACAGGCGGAACCAACTATGGCTACACCTTC
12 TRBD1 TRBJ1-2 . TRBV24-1 CATSQGSYGYTF TGTGCCACATCACAGGGGAGCTATGGCTACACCTTC
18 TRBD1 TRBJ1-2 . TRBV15 CATSRDHIWTGAADGYTF TGTGCCACCAGCAGGGACCATATATGGACAGGGGCTGCGGATGGCTACACCTTC
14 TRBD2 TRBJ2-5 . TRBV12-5 CASDAGTSRETQYF TGTGCTAGTGACGCCGGGACTAGCCGCGAGACCCAGTACTTC
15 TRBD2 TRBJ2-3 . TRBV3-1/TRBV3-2 CASSLNFAGADTQYF TGTGCCAGCAGCCTGAACTTTGCGGGGGCAGATACGCAGTATTTT
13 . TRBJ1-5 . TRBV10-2 CATRPGFYQPQHF TGCGCCACCCGACCGGGGTTTTATCAGCCCCAGCATTTT
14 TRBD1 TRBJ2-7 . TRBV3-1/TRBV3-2 CASSQENYRGEQYF TGTGCCAGCAGCCAAGAAAATTACAGGGGCGAGCAGTACTTC
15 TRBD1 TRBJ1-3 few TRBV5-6 CASSLGQNGRNTIYF TGTGCCAGCAGCCTGGGACAGAATGGTCGAAACACCATATATTTT
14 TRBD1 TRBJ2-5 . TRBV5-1 CASSIGTGQETQYF TGCGCCAGCAGCATCGGGACAGGACAAGAGACCCAGTACTTC
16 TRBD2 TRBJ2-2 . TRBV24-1 CATSDFTAGGPGELFF TGTGCCACCAGTGATTTTACAGCGGGGGGCCCCGGGGAGCTGTTTTTT
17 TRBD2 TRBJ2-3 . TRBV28 CASSRARAGGPPDTQYF TGTGCCAGCAGCCGAGCGAGAGCGGGAGGGCCCCCAGATACGCAGTATTTT
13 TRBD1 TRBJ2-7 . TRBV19 CASGLSTGIEQYF TGTGCCAGTGGGTTATCGACAGGGATCGAGCAGTACTTC
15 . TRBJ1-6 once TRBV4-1 CASSQPYRESSPLHF TGCGCCAGCAGCCAACCCTACAGGGAGAGTTCACCCCTCCACTTT